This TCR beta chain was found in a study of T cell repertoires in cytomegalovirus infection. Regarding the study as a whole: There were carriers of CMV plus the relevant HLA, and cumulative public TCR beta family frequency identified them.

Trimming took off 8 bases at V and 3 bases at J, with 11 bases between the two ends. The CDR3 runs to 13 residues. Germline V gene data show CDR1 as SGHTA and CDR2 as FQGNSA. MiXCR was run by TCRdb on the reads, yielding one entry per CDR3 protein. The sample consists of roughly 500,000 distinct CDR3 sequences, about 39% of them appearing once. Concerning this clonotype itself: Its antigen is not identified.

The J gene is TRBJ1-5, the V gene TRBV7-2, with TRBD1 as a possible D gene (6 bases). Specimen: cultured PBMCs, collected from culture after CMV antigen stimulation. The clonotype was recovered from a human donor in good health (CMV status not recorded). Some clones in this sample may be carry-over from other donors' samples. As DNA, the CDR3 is TGTGCCAGCCAGGGGCGGGACAATCAGCCCCAGCATTTT. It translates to CASQGRDNQPQHF.